Presented here are 18 T cell receptor beta chains from one specimen sequenced in a study of T cell responses to AZD1222 COVID-19 vaccine. Data came from immunoSEQ multiplex PCR; TCRdb stores just in-frame clones and leaves some out. The table has 20,000 to 25,000 clones, 82% seen once. The source material was peripheral blood, sampled on day 0 of AZD1222 vaccination. The receptors come from an adult in good health.

This chain uses TRBV6-1 with TRBJ1-6; D unclear. This CDR3 is 16 amino acids long. Germline V gene data show CDR1 as MNHNS and CDR2 as SASEGT. Trimming stripped 2 bases from V and 2 bases from J, with 10 bases between. The CDR3 region has the DNA TGTGCCAGCAGTGAAACGCGGGTCCCCTATAATTCACCCCTCCACTTT. This gives the protein CASSETRVPYNSPLHF.

The genes are TRBV5-1 and TRBJ2-5, with TRBD2 identical over 11 bases. The CDR3 is 16 residues long. V shed 4 bases, J shed 2 bases, and the junction held 7 bases outside the gene matches. Germline CDR1 is SGHRS and CDR2 is YFSETQ. The CDR3 DNA is TGCGCCAGCAGCCCAGGGACTAGCGGACATCAAGAGACCCAGTACTTC. Its translation is CASSPGTSGHQETQYF.

V is TRBV9 and J is TRBJ2-7; D is unresolved. Trimming stripped 0 bases from V and 3 bases from J, with 7 bases between. The CDR3 covers 13 residues. Per germline, CDR1 SGDLS and CDR2 YYNGEE. The CDR3 DNA reads TGTGCCAGCAGCGTAGGGCAGGACTACGAGCAGTACTTC. Translation: CASSVGQDYEQYF.

This clone came up a few times. The chain combines TRBV9 with TRBJ1-5; D is undetermined. This CDR3 spans 15 amino acids. The germline CDR1 and CDR2 sequences are SGDLS and YYNGEE. V was clipped by 0 bases and J by 4 bases, with 11 bases between them. CDR3 residues: CASSVGPGLNQPQHF. The CDR3 DNA follows: TGTGCCAGCAGCGTAGGGCCAGGTCTTAATCAGCCCCAGCATTTT.

This clone was recorded only once. The chain joins TRBV7-9 to TRBJ1-1; D unclear. The CDR3 has 15 amino acids. Trimming shortened V by 4 bases and J by 4 bases, and 16 bases separated the two germline ends. The V gene's germline CDR1 is SEHNR and CDR2 FQNEAQ (reference sequence). CDR3 sequence (DNA): TGTGCCAGCAGCTCCCGATTGAGCCCAGCCACTGAAGCTTTCTTT. Protein: CASSSRLSPATEAFF.

This chain connects TRBV4-3 to TRBJ2-7; 7 bases fit TRBD1. This CDR3 has 15 residues. Germline assignment: CDR1 LGHNA and CDR2 YSLEER. Trimming cost V 0 bases and J 4 bases; bases outside gene matches: 6. CDR3 amino acids: CASSQDLDRVYEQYF. CDR3 coding DNA: TGCGCCAGCAGCCAAGATTTAGACAGGGTGTACGAGCAGTACTTC.

The rearrangement uses TRBV29-1 and TRBJ2-5; 7 positions match TRBD1. Germline CDR1 SQVTM, CDR2 ANQGSEA. This CDR3 is 12 amino acids long. Germline trimming cut 7 bases from V and 3 bases from J; bases unmatched to any gene: 5. In nucleotides, the CDR3 is TGCAGCGGGGGACAGACGGAAGAGACCCAGTACTTC. Translation: CSGGQTEETQYF. The complete variable domain, with remaining parts taken from reference TRBV29-1 and TRBJ2-5, reads SAVISQKPSRDICQRGTSLTIQCQVDSQVTMMFWYRQQPGQSLTLIATANQGSEATYESGFVIDKFPISRPNLTFSTLTVSNMSPEDSSIYLCSGGQTEETQYFGPGTRLLVL.

The chain carries TRBV7-2 and TRBJ2-1; D may be TRBD2 (6 bases). V lost 1 base to trimming and J lost 6 bases, with 10 bases between them. The CDR3 extends over 14 amino acids. The germline V gene encodes CDR1 SGHTA and CDR2 FQGNSA. For the CDR3, the DNA is TGTGCCAGCAGCTTAGGGGGGAGGATCAATGAGCAGTTCTTC. Amino acid sequence: CASSLGGRINEQFF.

The chain is built from TRBV9 and TRBJ2-1; D is possibly TRBD2 (6 bases). The germline V gene encodes CDR1 SGDLS and CDR2 YYNGEE. V lost 4 bases, J lost 9 bases, and 20 bases lay in between. CDR3 length: 15 residues. The CDR3 sequence: CASSQGAGRMSEQFF. The CDR3 nucleotides are TGTGCCAGCAGCCAAGGGGCAGGGAGGATGAGTGAGCAGTTCTTC. Full variable domain (outside the CDR3, taken from reference TRBV9 and TRBJ2-1): DSGVTQTPKHLITATGQRVTLRCSPRSGDLSVYWYQQSLDQGLQFLIQYYNGEERAKGNILERFSAQQFPDLHSELNLSSLELGDSALYFCASSQGAGRMSEQFFGPGTRLTVL.

The chain recombines TRBV12-3 or TRBV12-4 with TRBJ2-7, with D hard to call. The CDR3 contains 12 residues. The V end was cut by 1 base, the J end by 3 bases, with 4 bases between. The CDR3 coding sequence is TGTGCCAGCAGTTTAGTACGCTACGAGCAGTACTTC. Its translation: CASSLVRYEQYF.

The chain combines TRBV9 with TRBJ2-7; 7 bases agree with TRBD2. J lost 0 bases, V lost 2 bases, and 5 bases had no gene match. Germline V gene lookup returns CDR1 SGDLS and CDR2 YYNGEE. This CDR3 contains 15 residues. CDR3 residues: CASSVGTTYSYEQYF. CDR3 sequence (DNA): TGTGCCAGCAGCGTTGGGACTACCTACTCCTACGAGCAGTACTTC.

This clone is a singleton in its sample. This chain connects TRBV7-9 to TRBJ2-2, with D unclear. Germline-derived CDR1 and CDR2 are SEHNR and FQNEAQ (reference sequence). The CDR3 is 11 amino acids. The germline V and J ends were trimmed by 5 bases and 8 bases, with 6 bases remaining between them. The CDR3 sequence is CASSRMGELFF. CDR3 nucleotides: TGTGCCAGCAGCCGTATGGGGGAGCTGTTTTTT.

V is TRBV7-6 and J is TRBJ2-7, with D perhaps matching TRBD2 (6 bases). The V gene lost 5 bases and the J gene lost 2 bases, with 19 bases spanning the gap. Germline-derived CDR1 and CDR2 are SGHVS and FNYEAQ. CDR3 length equals 16 residues. CDR3 sequence: CASSVGGSGLPYEQYF. In DNA form, the CDR3 reads TGTGCCAGCAGCGTCGGGGGATCGGGACTTCCCTACGAGCAGTACTTC.

The chain has TRBV11-2 and TRBJ2-7, with a tentative D call TRBD1 (6 bases). This CDR3 has 15 residues. V gave up 3 bases and J gave up 0 bases, with 12 bases separating them. CDR1 SGHAT and CDR2 FQNNGV come from the germline V gene. CDR3 protein: CASSFGGQNSYEQYF. CDR3 coding DNA: TGTGCCAGCAGCTTCGGAGGACAGAACTCCTACGAGCAGTACTTC.

V usage is TRBV3-1 (or the pseudogene TRBV3-2) and J usage is TRBJ2-7, with D perhaps matching TRBD1 (5 bases). The V and J ends lost 1 base and 0 bases respectively, with 16 bases between them. This CDR3 region has 17 residues. The germline gives CDR1 LGHDT, CDR2 YNNKEL (reference sequence). The CDR3 here is CASSQGPGWPVSYEQYF. CDR3 coding DNA: TGTGCCAGCAGCCAAGGCCCAGGGTGGCCCGTCTCCTACGAGCAGTACTTC.

This clone was counted once. This chain connects TRBV5-1 to TRBJ1-2; D remains unclear. Trimming removed 7 bases at V and 2 bases at J, with 9 bases between. This CDR3 is 12 amino acids long. Germline V CDR1 and CDR2: SGHRS, YFSETQ. The CDR3 reads CASPKFNYGYTF. The DNA of the CDR3 is TGCGCCAGCCCAAAGTTCAACTATGGCTACACCTTC.

In DNA, the CDR3 is TGTGCCAGCAGCATAGGGGGGAACACTGAAGCTTTCTTT. Its protein is CASSIGGNTEAFF. J is TRBJ1-1 and V is TRBV5-4, with D possibly matching TRBD1 (6 bases). The V gene lost 4 bases and the J gene lost 1 base, with 8 bases spanning the gap. The CDR3 length is 13 residues. Germline V gives CDR1 SGHNT, CDR2 YYREEE (reference sequence).

The chain uses TRBV7-3 and TRBJ2-4; 10 bases are a match to TRBD2. In germline, CDR1 is SGHTA, CDR2 FQGTGA. V gave up 5 bases and J gave up 9 bases; unmatched junction bases: 7. This CDR3 spans 14 amino acids. For the CDR3, the DNA is TGTGCCAGCAGCCCCAGCGTAGCGGGGGGCATTCAGTACTTC. Translation: CASSPSVAGGIQYF.